This T cell receptor (beta chain) stems from a study of T-cell memory formation after mild COVID-19. Study-level background: Most TCR clusters belonged to a single donor.

There are a few counts of this clonotype. Its antigen is unidentified. Findings and limits, study-wide: Clones from the second wave (peaking day 37) had unconfirmed SARS-CoV-2 specificity. The appearance of some responding clones in pre-infection memory suggested that cross-reactive memory joined.

Germline V lookup: CDR1 SQVTM, CDR2 ANQGSEA. Trimming cost V 5 bases and J 5 bases, with 4 bases left between them. The CDR3 spans 10 residues. TCRdb reanalysed the 5' RACE reads using MiXCR and keeps one entry per CDR3 protein. The table has a few hundred thousand distinct CDR3 sequences, 25% to 30% seen once. This TCR came from an adult woman who had mild COVID-19 (a few samples of this study predate the infection). Cell type and time point are not known. Sequencing was carried out using PBMCs or a T cell subset sorted from them (not recorded which). The gene calls are TRBV29-1 and TRBJ2-1; D gene ambiguous. CDR3 bases: TGCAGCGTTATGGACAATGAGCAGTTCTTC. Translated, it gives CSVMDNEQFF.